This is a list of T cell receptor beta chains from one sample in a study of Ad26.COV2.S vaccination and SARS-CoV-2 variants. The table came from immunoSEQ multiplex PCR; TCRdb's copy has only in-frame clones and leaves some out. Here the sample spans about 440,000 clones, around 88% being singletons. The material sequenced was peripheral blood, taken in a trial of Ad26.COV2.S vaccine versus placebo. The source is a person between 18 and 65 years old who received the Ad26.COV2.S COVID-19 vaccine or a placebo. Both conserved end residues are part of each CDR3. Clone size, where shown, is once, few, many, or a class for clones that have expanded.

abundance	j_gene	v_gene	CDR3aa
.	TRBJ1-3	TRBV9	CASSVTGVGNTIYF
.	TRBJ1-1	TRBV28	CASSTDRVNTEAFF
.	TRBJ2-2	TRBV24-1	CATSATGIYTGELFF
.	TRBJ1-3	TRBV19	CASSIRGTGGTGNTIYF
.	TRBJ1-5	TRBV27	CASRGGDGLQPQHF
.	TRBJ2-3	TRBV7-3	CASSPGPELDTQYF
.	TRBJ1-1	TRBV18	CASSPLGQRNTEAFF
.	TRBJ1-2	TRBV28	CASSKQGTGLGYTF
.	TRBJ2-7	TRBV11-2	CASSLEKQTYYEQYF
.	TRBJ2-7	TRBV27	CASSWKATSGRSDEQYF
.	TRBJ2-5	TRBV5-4	CASADVAGETQYF
.	TRBJ2-3	TRBV27	CASSLIAGVSDTQYF
.	TRBJ2-3	TRBV24-1	CATSDATSGVGNTQYF
.	TRBJ2-3	TRBV30	CAWSVLAGSADTQYF
.	TRBJ2-6	TRBV28	CASSFSRGVSSGANVLTF
once	TRBJ2-6	TRBV19	CASSGPGGANVLTF
many	TRBJ1-5	TRBV29-1	CSVQDRGNQPQHF
.	TRBJ1-6	TRBV30	CAWRGSSYNSPLHF
once	TRBJ2-7	TRBV27	CASSFRAGGGYEQYF
.	TRBJ1-2	TRBV19	CASSVRRGLYGYTF
.	TRBJ1-2	TRBV9	CASSVDGHNYGYTF
once	TRBJ2-1	TRBV25-1	CASSLRRGVLDEQFF
few	TRBJ1-5	TRBV28	CASSPPGNQPQHF
.	TRBJ2-5	TRBV5-4	CASSPQRAETQYF
.	TRBJ2-1	TRBV7-8	CASSRGGSENEQFF
.	TRBJ2-7	TRBV7-9	CATWGETYEQYF
.	TRBJ2-7	TRBV7-2	CASSSGSGTYEQYF
.	TRBJ1-4	TRBV28	CASSLTGTGEGEKLFF
.	TRBJ2-7	TRBV30	CAWSVPWGGDSSYEQYF
.	TRBJ2-7	TRBV7-3	CASSLTGTGTYEQYF
.	TRBJ2-7	TRBV5-5	CASSLASYEQYF
.	TRBJ2-7	TRBV19	CASSSQGSYEQYF
.	TRBJ2-1	TRBV6-2/TRBV6-3	CASSQGVNEQFF
.	TRBJ1-1	TRBV21-1	CASSPGPSGGGRDTEAFF
few	TRBJ1-1	TRBV11-2	CASSLDRRTEAFF
.	TRBJ2-7	TRBV7-3	CASSLTGLPGEQYF
.	TRBJ1-3	TRBV29-1	CSVGPSSGNTIYF
.	TRBJ2-1	TRBV30	CAWIPVPGLARHEQFF
.	TRBJ1-2	TRBV5-1	CASGREPNYGYTF
few	TRBJ1-1	TRBV4-1	CASSQGGANTEAFF
.	TRBJ2-7	TRBV30	CAWSNYEQYF
.	TRBJ2-7	TRBV4-1	CASSQVPGRGLGEQYF
.	TRBJ1-1	TRBV28	CASSFGQQNTEVFF
.	TRBJ1-3	TRBV6-4	CASSDSPTGFRAYSGNTIYF
.	TRBJ2-2	TRBV11-3	CATQGGTGELFF
.	TRBJ2-7	TRBV6-4	CASSVPIPDRPFPYEQYF
.	TRBJ2-1	TRBV28	CASSLIRDWGNEQFF
.	TRBJ1-2	TRBV29-1	CSVEDRGRGQRSYGYTF
.	TRBJ2-7	TRBV10-3	CAISNRRGTYEQYF
.	TRBJ2-2	TRBV15	CATSRNRGVAGELFF
.	TRBJ1-4	TRBV11-2	CASSLGLRQDEKLFF
once	TRBJ2-2	TRBV19	CASSSGAGELFF
.	TRBJ2-1	TRBV10-3	CAISERTSGRNEQFF
.	TRBJ2-1	TRBV19	CASNGGAWNNEQFF
.	TRBJ2-7	TRBV19	CASSTTSGFGGTYEQYF